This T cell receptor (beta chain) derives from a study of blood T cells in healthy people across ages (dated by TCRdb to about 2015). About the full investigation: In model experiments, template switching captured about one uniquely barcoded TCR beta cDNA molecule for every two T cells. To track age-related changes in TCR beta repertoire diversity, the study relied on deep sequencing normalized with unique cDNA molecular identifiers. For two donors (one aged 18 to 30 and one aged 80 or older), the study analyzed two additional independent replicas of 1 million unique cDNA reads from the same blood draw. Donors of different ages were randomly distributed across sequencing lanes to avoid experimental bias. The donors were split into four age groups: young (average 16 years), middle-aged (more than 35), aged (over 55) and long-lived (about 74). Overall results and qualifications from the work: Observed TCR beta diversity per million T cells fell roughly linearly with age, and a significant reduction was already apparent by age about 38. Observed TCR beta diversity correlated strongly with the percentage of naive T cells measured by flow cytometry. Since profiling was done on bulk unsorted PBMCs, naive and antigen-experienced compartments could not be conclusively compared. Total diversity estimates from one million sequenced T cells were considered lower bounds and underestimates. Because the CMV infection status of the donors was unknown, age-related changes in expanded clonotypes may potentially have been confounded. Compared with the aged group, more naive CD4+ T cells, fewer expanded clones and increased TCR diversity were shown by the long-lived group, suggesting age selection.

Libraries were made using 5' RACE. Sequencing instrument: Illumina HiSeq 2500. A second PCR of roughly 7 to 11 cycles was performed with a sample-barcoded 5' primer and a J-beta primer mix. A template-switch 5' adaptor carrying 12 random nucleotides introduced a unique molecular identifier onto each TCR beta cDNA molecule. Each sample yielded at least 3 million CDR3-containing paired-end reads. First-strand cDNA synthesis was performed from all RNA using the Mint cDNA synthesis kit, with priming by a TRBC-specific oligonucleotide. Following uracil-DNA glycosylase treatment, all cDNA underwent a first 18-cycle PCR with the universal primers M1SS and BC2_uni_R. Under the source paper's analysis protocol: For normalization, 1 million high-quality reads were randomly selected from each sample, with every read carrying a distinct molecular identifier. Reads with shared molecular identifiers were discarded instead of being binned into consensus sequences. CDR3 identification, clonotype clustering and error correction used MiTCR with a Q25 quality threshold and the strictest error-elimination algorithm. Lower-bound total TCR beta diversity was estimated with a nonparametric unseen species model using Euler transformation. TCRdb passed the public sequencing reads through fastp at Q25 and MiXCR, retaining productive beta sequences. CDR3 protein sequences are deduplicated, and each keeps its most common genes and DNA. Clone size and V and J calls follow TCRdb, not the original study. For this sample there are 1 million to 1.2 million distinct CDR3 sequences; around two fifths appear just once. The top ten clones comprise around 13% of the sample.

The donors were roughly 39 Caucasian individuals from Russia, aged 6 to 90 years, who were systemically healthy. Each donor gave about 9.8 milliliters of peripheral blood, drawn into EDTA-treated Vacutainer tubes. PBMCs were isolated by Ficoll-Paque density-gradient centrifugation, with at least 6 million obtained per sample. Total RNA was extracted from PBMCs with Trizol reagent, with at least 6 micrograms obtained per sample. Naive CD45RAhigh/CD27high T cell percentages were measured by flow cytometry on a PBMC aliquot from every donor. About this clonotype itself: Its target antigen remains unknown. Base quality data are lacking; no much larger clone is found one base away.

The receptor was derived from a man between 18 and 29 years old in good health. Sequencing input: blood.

The CDR3 sequence is CATSDFGGITEAFF. The sequenced DNA: TGTGCCACCAGTGATTTTGGGGGGATCACTGAAGCTTTCTTT. This receptor chain uses TRBV24-1 and TRBJ1-1; D gene: possibly TRBD1, on 5 matching bases. CDR1 and CDR2, per the germline V gene, are KGHDR and SFDVKD. The trim is 1 base for V and 4 bases for J, with a gap of 9 bases between the germline ends. The CDR3 covers 14 residues, taking in both the cysteine and the phenylalanine. This entry keeps only the CDR3 DNA: 42 bases, framed from base 1.